These 21 T cell receptor beta chains were sequenced from one sample in a study of T cells in Graves' hyperthyroidism and ophthalmopathy. TCR beta CDR3 regions were amplified from RNA. HTBI primers were used for first-round RT-PCR of the TCR CDR3. TCRdb reanalysed the multiplex PCR reads using MiXCR and keeps one entry per CDR3 protein. The table shows 660,000 or so distinct CDR3 sequences, with 45% occurring only once. The sample comprised peripheral blood or thyroid tissue (not recorded which). The receptor set was obtained from an adult man with Graves' disease, either hyperthyroidism or ophthalmopathy (not recorded which).

The chain couples TRBV30 to TRBJ1-1; D is ambiguous. This CDR3 has 13 amino acids. V was shortened by 0 bases and J by 1 base, with 6 bases between the two germline ends. The germline CDR1 and CDR2 sequences are GTSNPN and SVGIG (reference sequence). The CDR3, as DNA: TGTGCCTGGAGTGTAAAGGGGAACACTGAAGCTTTCTTT. It translates to CAWSVKGNTEAFF. Full variable domain (rest looked up from reference TRBV30 and TRBJ1-1): SQTIHQWPATLVQPVGSPLSLECTVEGTSNPNLYWYRQAAGRGLQLLFYSVGIGQISSEVPQNLSASRPQDRQFILSSKKLLLSDSGFYLCAWSVKGNTEAFFGQGTRLTVV.

This chain links TRBV10-2 with TRBJ1-6, with 11 bases identical to TRBD1. The CDR3 consists of 16 residues. Trimming took 4 bases from V and 6 from J; bases not matched to a gene: 5. Germline V gives CDR1 WSHSY, CDR2 SAAADI. The CDR3 DNA follows: TGCGCCAGCAGTGGGACAGGGGGCCAATCTAATTCACCCCTCCACTTT. Translation gives CASSGTGGQSNSPLHF.

V usage is TRBV7-9 and J usage is TRBJ1-1; D is unclear. The CDR3 sequence is 12 residues long. Trimming took off 7 bases at V and 3 bases at J, with 9 bases between the two ends. Germline CDR1 SEHNR, CDR2 FQNEAQ (reference sequence). The chain's CDR3 is CASTRGDTEAFF. As DNA, the CDR3 is TGTGCCAGCACCCGGGGAGACACTGAAGCTTTCTTT.

J is TRBJ1-2 and V is TRBV19, with 8 bases fitting TRBD1. Germline assignment: CDR1 LNHDA and CDR2 SQIVND (reference sequence). The CDR3 is made up of 14 amino acids. J lost 8 bases, V lost 4 bases, and 9 bases had no gene match. CDR3 sequence reads: CASSTATTGDGYTF. In DNA, the CDR3 is TGTGCCAGTAGTACTGCGACGACAGGGGACGGCTACACCTTC.

This clonotype was picked up one time. The rearrangement joins TRBV29-1 to TRBJ1-1; D not resolved. CDR3 length equals 10 residues. Trimming left V 8 bases short and J 1 base short, with 5 bases between. The germline CDR1 and CDR2 sequences are SQVTM and ANQGSEA. CDR3: CSSSNTEAFF. The CDR3 bases are TGCAGCTCATCGAACACTGAAGCTTTCTTT.

This clonotype was found many times. The chain uses TRBV10-3 and TRBJ1-5; D remains unclear. Germline V gene sequence: CDR1 ENHRY, CDR2 SYGVKD. The V and J ends lost 3 bases and 5 bases respectively, with 11 bases between them. The CDR3 is 14 residues long. CDR3 nucleotides: TGTGCCATCAGTGACCTCCCAGGTTATCAGCCCCAGCATTTT. Its translation: CAISDLPGYQPQHF.

Ten or more counts support this clonotype. The chain carries TRBV7-9 and TRBJ1-3; possibly TRBD1 for D (6 bases). The V gene lost 6 bases and the J gene lost 4 bases, with 16 bases spanning the gap. In germline, CDR1 is SEHNR, CDR2 FQNEAQ (reference sequence). This CDR3 spans 15 amino acids. CDR3 region: CASRQPSGVGNTIYF. As DNA, the CDR3 is TGTGCCAGCAGACAACCCTCAGGGGTCGGAAACACCATATATTTT.

The V and J genes are TRBV6-5 and TRBJ2-5; TRBD2 agrees at 12 bases. This CDR3 is 17 amino acids long. Germline V gene data show CDR1 as MNHEY and CDR2 as SVGAGI. J gave up 2 bases and V 2 bases, and 6 bases lay outside the gene matches. CDR3 region: CASSYRLAGASQETQYF. The CDR3, as DNA: TGTGCCAGCAGTTACAGACTAGCGGGGGCGAGTCAAGAGACCCAGTACTTC.

V is TRBV4-2 and J is TRBJ2-7; no firm D call. The V gene's germline CDR1 is LGHNA and CDR2 YNFKEQ. The germline V and J ends were trimmed by 1 base and 0 bases, with 7 bases remaining between them. The CDR3 sequence is 14 residues long. The CDR3 loop is CASSQGQISYEQYF. The CDR3 region has the DNA TGTGCCAGCAGCCAAGGCCAGATCTCCTACGAGCAGTACTTC.

V gene TRBV5-1 combines with J gene TRBJ1-1; no reliable D call. Trimming took 4 bases from V and 1 from J, leaving 11 bases between them. Per the germline V gene, CDR1 is SGHRS and CDR2 is YFSETQ. This CDR3 contains 14 residues. CDR3 nucleotides: TGCGCCAGCAGCGCAAAAGGCGGGAACACTGAAGCTTTCTTT. It translates to CASSAKGGNTEAFF.

This clonotype was seen at least ten times. The rearrangement joins TRBV29-1 to TRBJ1-1; TRBD1 aligns across 10 bases. The CDR3 has 14 amino acids. V shed 0 bases and J 7 bases; nucleotides not matched to a gene: 5. Germline V gives CDR1 SQVTM, CDR2 ANQGSEA. The CDR3 reads CSVEEGDRGREAFF. For the CDR3, the DNA is TGCAGCGTTGAAGAGGGAGACAGGGGGCGTGAAGCTTTCTTT.

The chain employs TRBV10-3 and TRBJ1-3, with D possibly matching TRBD1 (5 bases). CDR3 length equals 12 residues. Germline lookup yields CDR1 ENHRY and CDR2 SYGVKD. V was trimmed by 5 bases and J by 7 bases, leaving 9 bases between them. CDR3 DNA: TGTGCCATCAGTAAAGGGGTGAACACCATATATTTT. Its translation is CAISKGVNTIYF.

The table lists this clonotype with a few counts. An end of the junction differs from the germline gene, which may be a read error. V and J are TRBV10-3 and TRBJ1-2; D not resolved. This CDR3 is 13 amino acids long. Germline V gives CDR1 ENHRY, CDR2 SYGVKD. CDR3: CASSFRQDSGYTF. The CDR3 region has the DNA TGTGCCAGCAGTTTTAGGCAGGATAGTGGCTACACCTTC.

The chain uses TRBV24-1 and TRBJ1-2, with unresolved D. This CDR3 is 10 amino acids long. Deletions cut 10 bases from V and 3 bases from J, with 5 bases between. The V gene's germline CDR1 is KGHDR and CDR2 SFDVKD. CDR3 coding DNA: TGTGCCACGGCAGACTATGGCTACACCTTC. Its protein is CATADYGYTF.

Many counts were recorded for this clonotype. The chain recombines TRBV7-9 with TRBJ2-7; D could derive from TRBD1 or TRBD2 (5 bases each). Germline CDR1 reads SEHNR; CDR2 reads FQNEAQ (reference sequence). V was cut by 0 bases and J by 3 bases, with 9 bases left in between. This CDR3 region has 14 residues. The DNA of the CDR3 is TGTGCCAGCAGCTTAGCGGGACGGGACTACGAGCAGTACTTC. This encodes CASSLAGRDYEQYF. The variable domain in full, completed from reference TRBV7-9 and TRBJ2-7, reads DTGVSQNPRHKITKRGQNVTFRCDPISEHNRLYWYRQTLGQGPEFLTYFQNEAQLEKSRLLSDRFSAERPKGSFSTLEIQRTEQGDSAMYLCASSLAGRDYEQYFGPGTRLTVT.

This clonotype has only a few counts. The chain employs TRBV12-3 or TRBV12-4 and TRBJ1-2; no reliable D call. The CDR3 loop spans 15 amino acids. V was cut by 6 bases and J by 7 bases, with 21 bases left in between. CDR3 DNA: TGTGCCAGCAGCTCTACTCTCAACCCAGAGCGTGGCTACACCTTC. It encodes CASSSTLNPERGYTF.

The chain combines TRBV11-1 with TRBJ2-7; 11 bases line up with TRBD2. Germline loops: CDR1 SGHAT, CDR2 FQDESV (reference sequence). V trimming: 5 bases; J trimming: 3 bases; junction bases outside the gene matches: 6. The length of the CDR3 is 15 residues. As DNA, the CDR3 is TGTGCCAGCAGCCTACTAGCGGGGGCCTTCTACGAGCAGTACTTC. This gives the protein CASSLLAGAFYEQYF.

J is TRBJ2-7 and V is TRBV24-1; a possible D gene is TRBD1 (8 bases). Deletions cut 5 bases from V and 0 bases from J, with 16 bases between. The CDR3 has 16 residues. The germline V gene encodes CDR1 KGHDR and CDR2 SFDVKD. The CDR3 loop reads CATSGGGTGGSYEQYF. CDR3 coding DNA: TGTGCCACCAGTGGGGGGGGGACAGGAGGCTCCTACGAGCAGTACTTC.

Turning to this clonotype: A single base separates this from a much larger clone, so it may be a read error. The V call is TRBV24-1, the J call TRBJ2-7; D not resolved. The germline V gene encodes CDR1 KGHDR and CDR2 SFDVKD. CDR3 length: 15 amino acids. The V end was cut by 0 bases, the J end by 3 bases, with 11 bases between. CDR3 in amino acids: CATSDLRAAGYEQYF. CDR3 bases: TGTGCCACCAGTGATTTGCGGGCGGCCGGCTACGAGCAGTACTTC.

The V and J genes are TRBV5-1 and TRBJ1-6; TRBD1 matches at 7 bases. V trimming: 5 bases; J trimming: 7 bases; junction bases outside the gene matches: 6. The germline gives CDR1 SGHRS, CDR2 YFSETQ. The CDR3 contains 14 residues. The CDR3 coding sequence is TGCGCCAGCAGGCACCGGGACAGCAATTCACCCCTCCACTTT. It codes for CASRHRDSNSPLHF.

This clonotype has a single count. This chain links TRBV9 with TRBJ1-6, with unresolved D. Germline V gene sequence: CDR1 SGDLS, CDR2 YYNGEE. The CDR3 is 13 residues long. The DNA of the CDR3 is TGTGCTAGTGGTTTGGCCAATAATTCACCCCTCCACTTT. The encoded protein is CASGLANNSPLHF.